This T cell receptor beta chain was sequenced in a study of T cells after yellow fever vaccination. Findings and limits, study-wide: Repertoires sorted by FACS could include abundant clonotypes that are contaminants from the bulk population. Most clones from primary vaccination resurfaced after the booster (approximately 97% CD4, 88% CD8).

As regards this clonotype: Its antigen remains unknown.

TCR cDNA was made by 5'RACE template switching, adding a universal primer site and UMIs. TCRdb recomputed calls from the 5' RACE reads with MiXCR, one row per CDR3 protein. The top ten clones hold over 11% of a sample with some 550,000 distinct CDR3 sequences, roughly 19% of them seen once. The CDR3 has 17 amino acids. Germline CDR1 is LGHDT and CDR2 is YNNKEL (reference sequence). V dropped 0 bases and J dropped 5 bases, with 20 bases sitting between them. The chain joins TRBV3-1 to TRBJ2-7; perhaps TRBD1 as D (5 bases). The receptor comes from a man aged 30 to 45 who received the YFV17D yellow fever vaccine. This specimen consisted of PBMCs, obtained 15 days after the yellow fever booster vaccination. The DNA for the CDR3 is TGTGCCAGCAGCCAAGATCTGGGGCAGGGCACGACGGACGAGCAGTACTTC. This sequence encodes CASSQDLGQGTTDEQYF.